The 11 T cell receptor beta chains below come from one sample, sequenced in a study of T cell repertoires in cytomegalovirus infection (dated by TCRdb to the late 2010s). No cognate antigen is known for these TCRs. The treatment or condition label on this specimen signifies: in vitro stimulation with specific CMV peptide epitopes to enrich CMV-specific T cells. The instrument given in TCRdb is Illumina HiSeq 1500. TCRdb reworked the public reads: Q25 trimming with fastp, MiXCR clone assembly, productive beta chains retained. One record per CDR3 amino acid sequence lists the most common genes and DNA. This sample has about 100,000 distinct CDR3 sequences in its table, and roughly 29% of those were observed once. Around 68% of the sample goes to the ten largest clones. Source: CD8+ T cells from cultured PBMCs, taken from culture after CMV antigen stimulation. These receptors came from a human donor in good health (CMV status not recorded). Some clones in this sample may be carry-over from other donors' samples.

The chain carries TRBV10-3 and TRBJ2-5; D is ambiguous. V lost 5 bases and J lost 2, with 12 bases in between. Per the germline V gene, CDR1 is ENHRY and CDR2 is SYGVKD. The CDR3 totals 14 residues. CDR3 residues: CAISKPDRQETQYF. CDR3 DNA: TGTGCCATCAGTAAGCCGGACCGACAAGAGACCCAGTACTTC.

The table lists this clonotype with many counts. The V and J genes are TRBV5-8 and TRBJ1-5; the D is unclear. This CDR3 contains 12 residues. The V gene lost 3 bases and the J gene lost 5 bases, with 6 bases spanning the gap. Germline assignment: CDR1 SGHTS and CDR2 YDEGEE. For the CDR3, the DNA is TGTGCCAGCAGCTCCGGGTATCAGCCCCAGCATTTT. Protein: CASSSGYQPQHF.

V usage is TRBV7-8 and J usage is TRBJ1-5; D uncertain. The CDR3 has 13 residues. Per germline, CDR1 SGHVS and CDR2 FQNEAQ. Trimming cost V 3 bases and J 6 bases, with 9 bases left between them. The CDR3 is CASSFDGIQPQHF. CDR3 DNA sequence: TGTGCCAGCAGCTTCGACGGTATTCAGCCCCAGCATTTT.

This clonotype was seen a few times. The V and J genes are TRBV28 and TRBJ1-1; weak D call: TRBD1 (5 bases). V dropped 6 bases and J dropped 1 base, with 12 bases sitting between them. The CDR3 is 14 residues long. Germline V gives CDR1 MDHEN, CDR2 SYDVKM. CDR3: CASSADGGNTEAFF. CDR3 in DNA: TGTGCCAGCAGCGCGGACGGGGGGAACACTGAAGCTTTCTTT. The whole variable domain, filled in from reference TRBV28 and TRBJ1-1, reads DVKVTQSSRYLVKRTGEKVFLECVQDMDHENMFWYRQDPGLGLRLIYFSYDVKMKEKGDIPEGYSVSREKKERFSLILESASTNQTSMYLCASSADGGNTEAFFGQGTRLTVV.

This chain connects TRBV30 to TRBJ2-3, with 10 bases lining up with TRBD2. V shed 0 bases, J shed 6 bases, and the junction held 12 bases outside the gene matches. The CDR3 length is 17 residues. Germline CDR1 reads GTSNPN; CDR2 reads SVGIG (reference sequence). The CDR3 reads CAWSVPASGGGGDTQYF. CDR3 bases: TGTGCCTGGAGTGTACCCGCTAGCGGGGGAGGTGGGGATACGCAGTATTTT.

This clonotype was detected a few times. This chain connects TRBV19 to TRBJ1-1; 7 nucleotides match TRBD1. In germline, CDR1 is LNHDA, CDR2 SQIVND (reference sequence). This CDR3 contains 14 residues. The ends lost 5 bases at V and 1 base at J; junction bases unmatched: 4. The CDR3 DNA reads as TGTGCCAGTAGTTTGCGACAGGGGAACACTGAAGCTTTCTTT. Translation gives CASSLRQGNTEAFF.

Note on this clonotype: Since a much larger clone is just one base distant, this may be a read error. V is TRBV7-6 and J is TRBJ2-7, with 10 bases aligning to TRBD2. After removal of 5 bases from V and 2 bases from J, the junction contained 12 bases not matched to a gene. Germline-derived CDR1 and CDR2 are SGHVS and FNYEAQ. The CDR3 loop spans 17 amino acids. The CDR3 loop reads CASSPQRGGVAPYEQYF. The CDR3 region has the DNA TGTGCCAGCAGCCCCCAGCGGGGGGGGGTGGCCCCCTACGAGCAGTACTTC.

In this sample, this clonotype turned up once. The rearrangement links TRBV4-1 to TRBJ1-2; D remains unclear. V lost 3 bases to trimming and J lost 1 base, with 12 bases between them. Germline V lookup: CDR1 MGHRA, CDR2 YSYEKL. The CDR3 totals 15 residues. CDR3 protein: CASSQSPGNNYGYTF. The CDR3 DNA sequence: TGCGCCAGCAGCCAGAGTCCCGGGAATAACTATGGCTACACCTTC.

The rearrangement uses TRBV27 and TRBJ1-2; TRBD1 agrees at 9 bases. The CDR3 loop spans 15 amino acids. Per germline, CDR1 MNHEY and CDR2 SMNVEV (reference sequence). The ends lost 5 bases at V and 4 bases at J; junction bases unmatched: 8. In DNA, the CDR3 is TGTGCCAGCAGTCCACCGGGACAGGGAGTCTATGGCTACACCTTC. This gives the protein CASSPPGQGVYGYTF.

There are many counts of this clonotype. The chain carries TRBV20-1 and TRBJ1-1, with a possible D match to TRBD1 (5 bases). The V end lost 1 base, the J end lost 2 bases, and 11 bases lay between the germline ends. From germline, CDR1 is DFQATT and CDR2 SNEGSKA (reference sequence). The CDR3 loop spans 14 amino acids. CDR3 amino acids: CSARGGGANTEAFF. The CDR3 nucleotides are TGCAGTGCTAGAGGGGGGGGAGCCAACACTGAAGCTTTCTTT.

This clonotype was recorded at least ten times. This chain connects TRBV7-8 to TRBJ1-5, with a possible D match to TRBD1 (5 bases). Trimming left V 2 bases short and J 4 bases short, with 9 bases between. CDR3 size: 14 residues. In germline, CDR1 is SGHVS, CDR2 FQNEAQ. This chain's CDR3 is CASSLQGGNQPQHF. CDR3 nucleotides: TGTGCCAGCAGCTTACAGGGAGGGAATCAGCCCCAGCATTTT. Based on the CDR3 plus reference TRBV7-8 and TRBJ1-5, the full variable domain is GAGVSQSPRYKVAKRGQDVALRCDPISGHVSLFWYQQALGQGPEFLTYFQNEAQLDKSGLPSDRFFAERPEGSVSTLKIQRTQQEDSAVYLCASSLQGGNQPQHFGDGTRLSIL.